Listed below are T cell receptor beta chains from one sample, sequenced in a study of Ad26.COV2.S vaccination and SARS-CoV-2 variants. Sequencing was performed with immunoSEQ multiplex PCR; in TCRdb, only in-frame clones are kept and a portion is missing. This sample carries about 680,000 clones, 89% of them seen once, and the ten largest clones take about 1.5%. The sequenced sample was peripheral blood, obtained in a trial of Ad26.COV2.S vaccine versus placebo. These receptors came from a person aged 18 to 65 who received the Ad26.COV2.S COVID-19 vaccine or a placebo. Both conserved end residues are part of each CDR3. The D gene is left open where the match is weak. Size is omitted from some rows. Given values are once, few, many or a class for expanded clones.

V gene: TRBV6-2/TRBV6-3
J gene: TRBJ2-7
D gene: NA
clone size: NA
CDR3 DNA: TGTGCCAGCAGTGCCCGGGACCGCTCCTACGAGCAGTACTTC
CDR3 protein: CASSARDRSYEQYF

V gene: TRBV5-1
J gene: TRBJ2-2
D gene: NA
clone size: NA
CDR3 DNA: TGCGCCAGCAGCTTGAGGGGGGACAGTAACACCGGGGAGCTGTTTTTT
CDR3 protein: CASSLRGDSNTGELFF

V gene: TRBV12-5
J gene: TRBJ1-1
D gene: NA
clone size: NA
CDR3 DNA: TGTGCTAGTGGTTTGGAAGGAGTTGAAGCTTTCTTT
CDR3 protein: CASGLEGVEAFF

V gene: TRBV19
J gene: TRBJ2-7
D gene: NA
clone size: once
CDR3 DNA: TGTGCCAGTAGTATGGGTCTCGGCTACGAGCAGTACTTC
CDR3 protein: CASSMGLGYEQYF

V gene: TRBV29-1
J gene: TRBJ2-1
D gene: TRBD2
clone size: NA
CDR3 DNA: TGCAGCGTTCCGGGACTAGCATTCAATGAGCAGTTCTTC
CDR3 protein: CSVPGLAFNEQFF

V gene: TRBV5-1
J gene: TRBJ2-1
D gene: NA
clone size: NA
CDR3 DNA: TGCGCCAGCAGCTTGGTATTGTCGGGTATTGGGGATGAGCAGTTCTTC
CDR3 protein: CASSLVLSGIGDEQFF

V gene: TRBV15
J gene: TRBJ2-5
D gene: TRBD1
clone size: NA
CDR3 DNA: TGTGCTACTAAATATACGGGACAGGGGGTCCAAGAGACCCAGTACTTC
CDR3 protein: CATKYTGQGVQETQYF

V gene: TRBV4-2
J gene: TRBJ2-1
D gene: NA
clone size: NA
CDR3 DNA: TGTGCCAGCAGCCAAGATGCGGCTAGTGAGCAGTTCTTC
CDR3 protein: CASSQDAASEQFF

V gene: TRBV29-1
J gene: TRBJ2-1
D gene: TRBD2
clone size: NA
CDR3 DNA: TGCAGCGTTGAGGGGTGGGGACTAGATGCTGAGCAGTTCTTC
CDR3 protein: CSVEGWGLDAEQFF

V gene: TRBV30
J gene: TRBJ2-3
D gene: TRBD1
clone size: NA
CDR3 DNA: TGTGCCTGGAGTGCCGACAGGGTCACAGATACGCAGTATTTT
CDR3 protein: CAWSADRVTDTQYF